The entry below describes one T cell receptor (beta chain). Its antigen specificity is not known. The junction does not match germline at one end; this may be a read error. The method was multiplex PCR. The sequencing machine was an Illumina HiSeq 2500. TCRbeta libraries were constructed through three rounds of nested PCR with primers (Table S4) according to protocols adapted from ARM-PCR. Before sequencing, PCR products of 200-500 bp were excised from the gel and purified with the QIAquick gel extraction kit. The authors processed their data as follows. Trimmomatic was used to clean the reads, FLASH was used to merge the reads into complete CDR3 sequences, and MiTCR was used to assign the reads to V(D)J germline segments. Clonal diversity was calculated as the inverse Simpson's index using VDJtools. In-frame sequences lacking a premature stop codon were counted as productive reads. TCRdb ran its own pipeline on the public reads, namely fastp trimming at Q25 and MiXCR clone calling, and kept in-frame beta chains. Each CDR3 protein gets just one entry, which takes the most common genes and DNA from the rows behind it. For this entry, the V and J calls and clone size follow TCRdb and not the study's own pipeline. The sample has about 200,000 distinct CDR3 sequences on record, about two thirds of them singletons. The ten largest clones add up to 20% to 25% of the sample.

The sample originates from a study of tumor and adjacent non-tumor tissue in lung cancer listed by TCRdb under 2018. Background for the entire study: The cohort included under 15 adenocarcinoma, 2 squamous cell carcinoma and 1 small cell lung cancer patients. The roughly 15 patients were aged roughly 30 to 80 years, included approximately ten men and 5 women, and had TNM stage I to III disease. In total, sequencing yielded 125,075,908 productive TCRbeta reads, which works out to an average of around 4.2 million reads per sample. The study compared bulk TCRbeta repertoires between lung tumor tissue and matched distant non-tumor lung tissue from over twelve lung cancer patients. TCRbeta CDR3 sequencing was performed on more than 25 paired specimens, with one tumor sample and one normal lung sample collected per patient.

RNA was isolated from bulk unsorted tissue, and RNA quality was assessed with a NanoDrop ND-1000 and an Agilent 2100. Newly diagnosed lung cancer patients without prior chemotherapy who had been admitted for thoracic surgery in China between August and November 2014 were enrolled as donors. The study excluded patients who had received radiotherapy or chemotherapy before or who had another cancer at the same time. Surgical tissue pieces of roughly 1-2.2 cm3 were preserved in RNAlater solution and stored at -80 °C until use. Beyond this particular receptor, the publication reports: Tumor tissue showed significantly higher TCR diversity (inverse Simpson) than normal lung tissue, at around 450 vs 150 (P = 0.0075, Mann-Whitney U test). Because peripheral blood was not sequenced, blood TCRbeta repertoires in the lung cancer patients of the study were not examined. With only around 16 patients in the cohort, the authors noted that larger samples and more detailed clinical data are needed. Neither the sequencing platform nor unique molecular identifiers are mentioned in the methods. The top 100 clones made up a significantly larger cumulative share of the repertoire in normal lung than in tumor tissue. TCR diversity was significantly higher in younger patients, and greater tumor TCR diversity was associated with shorter overall survival and shorter disease-free survival.

CDR1 and CDR2, looked up from the germline V gene, are SGHRS and YFSETQ. The CDR3 runs 13 residues from the cysteine to the phenylalanine. Just the 39-base CDR3 DNA is kept, in frame starting at base 1. The chain is made from TRBV5-1 and TRBJ1-5; a confident D gene designation cannot be given. The tail of the sequence fits TRBJ2-3 better, so the J call may be wrong. The sample comprised lung tumor tissue. This clonotype was sampled from a man between 60 and 75 years old with non-small cell lung cancer. For the CDR3, the sequence is CASSLLLGQPQYF. The nucleotide sequence is TGTGCCAGCAGCTTGCTCTTGGGCCAGCCCCAGTATTTT.